These T cell receptor beta chains were read from a single sample in a study of T-cell reconstitution after alpha-beta-depleted transplantation in children. Using its own MiXCR run on the PCR reads, TCRdb lists one record per CDR3 protein. Of about 27,000 distinct CDR3 sequences in the sample, around 17% were seen once. Sequencing used PBMCs, mostly from graft donor cells, obtained 60 days after TCRalphabeta/CD19-depleted stem cell transplant. The receptors come from a male patient aged 2-9 years who had a stem cell transplant for acute lymphoblastic leukemia, so the T cells may come from the graft donor. CDR3s include the opening cysteine and the closing phenylalanine or tryptophan. A D gene is named only where the DNA matches it firmly. Only part of the rows carry a size: once, few, many, or a class if the clone is expanded.

TRBV20-1	many	TRBD2	TRBJ2-2	CSAPLAGLTGELFF	TGCAGTGCTCCTCTAGCGGGACTCACCGGGGAGCTGTTTTTT
TRBV5-1	.	TRBD1	TRBJ1-2	CASSPGMDRVPNYGYTF	TGCGCCAGCAGCCCCGGTATGGACAGGGTGCCTAACTATGGCTACACCTTC
TRBV2	many	.	TRBJ2-7	CASSEERGQYF	TGTGCCAGCAGTGAAGAGAGGGGGCAGTACTTC
TRBV10-3	few	.	TRBJ2-1	CAISETGRPPSYNEQFF	TGTGCCATCAGTGAGACAGGCAGGCCCCCCTCCTACAATGAGCAGTTCTTC
TRBV7-9	.	.	TRBJ2-7	CASSLVGEQYF	TGTGCCAGCAGCTTAGTGGGGGAGCAGTACTTC
TRBV28	.	.	TRBJ1-2	CASIESGTTKSYTF	TGTGCCAGCATCGAATCAGGGACCACCAAAAGCTACACCTTC
TRBV6-5	.	TRBD1	TRBJ1-6	CASRSQGDSPLHF	TGTGCCAGCAGATCCCAGGGGGATTCACCCCTCCACTTT
TRBV20-1	.	TRBD2	TRBJ2-5	CSAEDGLAGGALETQYF	TGCAGTGCCGAAGACGGACTAGCGGGGGGTGCCCTAGAGACCCAGTACTTC
TRBV29-1	few	TRBD1	TRBJ2-7	CSVSDRVLSYEQYF	TGCAGCGTTTCGGACAGGGTCCTCTCCTACGAGCAGTACTTC
TRBV5-1	few	TRBD2	TRBJ2-3	CASSMGLAGGSPDTQYF	TGCGCCAGCAGCATGGGACTAGCGGGGGGCAGCCCAGATACGCAGTATTTT
TRBV6-1	few	.	TRBJ2-7	CASSEGPGTSSYEQYF	TGTGCCAGCAGTGAAGGGCCCGGGACATCCTCCTACGAGCAGTACTTC
TRBV28	medium-sized	.	TRBJ1-1	CASSWGGLYTEAFF	TGTGCCAGCAGTTGGGGGGGGCTGTACACTGAAGCTTTCTTT
TRBV29-1	many	TRBD1	TRBJ1-1	CSGYRGRGLAFF	TGCAGCGGATACAGGGGGCGGGGGTTAGCTTTCTTT
TRBV5-1	.	TRBD2	TRBJ2-5	CASSLDSSGRQETQYF	TGCGCCAGCAGCTTGGATTCTAGCGGGCGGCAAGAGACCCAGTACTTC
TRBV10-1	.	.	TRBJ2-7	CASTDGPYEQYF	TGCGCCAGCACCGACGGCCCCTACGAGCAGTACTTC
TRBV27	.	.	TRBJ2-7	CASSLSGQTYEQYF	TGTGCCAGCAGTTTATCCGGCCAAACCTACGAGCAGTACTTC
TRBV7-2	few	.	TRBJ2-1	CASSLRLGIDEQFF	TGTGCCAGCAGCCTACGACTAGGTATCGATGAGCAGTTCTTC
TRBV6-5	many	.	TRBJ1-3	CASSQGNTIYF	TGTGCCAGCAGTCAGGGAAACACCATATATTTT
TRBV6-1	.	.	TRBJ1-1	CASRSQDMNTEAFF	TGTGCCAGCAGGTCCCAGGATATGAACACTGAAGCTTTCTTT
TRBV12-3/TRBV12-4	.	.	TRBJ1-6	CASGGSSYNSPLHF	TGTGCCAGCGGGGGGAGCTCCTATAATTCACCCCTCCACTTT
TRBV20-1	.	TRBD1	TRBJ1-5	CSAVEGASNQPQHF	TGCAGTGCTGTTGAGGGGGCGAGCAATCAGCCCCAGCATTTT
TRBV6-1	.	.	TRBJ2-3	CASSETNTDTQYF	TGTGCCAGCAGTGAAACGAACACAGATACGCAGTATTTT